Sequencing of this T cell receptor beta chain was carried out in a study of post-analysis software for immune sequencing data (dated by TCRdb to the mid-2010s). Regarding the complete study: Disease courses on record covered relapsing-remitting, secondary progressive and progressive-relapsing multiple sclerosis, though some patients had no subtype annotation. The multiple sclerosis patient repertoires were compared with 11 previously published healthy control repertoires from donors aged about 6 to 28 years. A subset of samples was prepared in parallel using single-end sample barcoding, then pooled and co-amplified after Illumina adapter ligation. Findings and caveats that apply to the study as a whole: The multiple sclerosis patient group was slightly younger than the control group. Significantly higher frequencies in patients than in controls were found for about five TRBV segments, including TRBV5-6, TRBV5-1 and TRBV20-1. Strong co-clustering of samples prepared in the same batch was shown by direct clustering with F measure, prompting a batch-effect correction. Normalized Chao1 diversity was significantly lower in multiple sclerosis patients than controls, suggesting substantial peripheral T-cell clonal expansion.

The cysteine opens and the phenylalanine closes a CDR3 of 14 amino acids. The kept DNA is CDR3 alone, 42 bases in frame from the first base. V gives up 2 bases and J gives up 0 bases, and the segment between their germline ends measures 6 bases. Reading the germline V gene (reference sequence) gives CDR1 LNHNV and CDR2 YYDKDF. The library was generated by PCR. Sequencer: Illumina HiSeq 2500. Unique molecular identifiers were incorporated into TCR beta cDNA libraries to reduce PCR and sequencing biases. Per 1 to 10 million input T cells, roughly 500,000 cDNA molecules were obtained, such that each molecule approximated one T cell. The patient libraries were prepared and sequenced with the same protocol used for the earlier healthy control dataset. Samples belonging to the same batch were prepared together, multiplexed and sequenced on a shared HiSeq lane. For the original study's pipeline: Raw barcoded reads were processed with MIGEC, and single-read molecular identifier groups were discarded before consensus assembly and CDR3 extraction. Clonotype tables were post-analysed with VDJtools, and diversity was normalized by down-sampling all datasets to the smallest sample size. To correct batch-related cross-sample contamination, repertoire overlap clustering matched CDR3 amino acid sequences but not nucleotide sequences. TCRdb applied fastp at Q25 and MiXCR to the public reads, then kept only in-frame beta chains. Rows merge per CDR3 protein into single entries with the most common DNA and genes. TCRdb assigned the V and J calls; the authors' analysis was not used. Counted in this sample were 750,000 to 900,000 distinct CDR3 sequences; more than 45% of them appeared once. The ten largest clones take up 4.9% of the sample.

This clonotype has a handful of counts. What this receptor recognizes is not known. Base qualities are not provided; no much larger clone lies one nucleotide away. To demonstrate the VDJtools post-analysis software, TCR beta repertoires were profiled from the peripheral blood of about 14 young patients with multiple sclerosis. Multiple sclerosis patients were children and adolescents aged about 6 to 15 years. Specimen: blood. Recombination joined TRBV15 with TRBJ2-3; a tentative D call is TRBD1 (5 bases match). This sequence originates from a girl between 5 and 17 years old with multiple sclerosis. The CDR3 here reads CATSRPGSTDTQYF. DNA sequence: TGTGCCACCAGCAGACCAGGGAGCACAGATACGCAGTATTTT.